A single sample is the source of the 3 T cell receptor beta chains below, sequenced in a study of cytomegalovirus exposure and HLA in healthy donors. The PCR made use of 60 Vbeta and 13 Jbeta primers. Data came from immunoSEQ multiplex PCR; TCRdb stores just in-frame clones and leaves some out. The data show around 53,000 clones, about 73% seen once. What was sequenced was PBMCs. These receptors originate from a man younger than 35 in good health and CMV-seronegative.

The J gene is TRBJ1-2, the V gene TRBV19, with a tentative D call TRBD1 (6 bases). Looked up from germline, CDR1 is LNHDA and CDR2 is SQIVND (reference sequence). The CDR3 extends over 13 amino acids. V was shortened by 3 bases and J by 8 bases, with 13 bases between the two germline ends. The CDR3 DNA sequence: TGTGCCAGTAGTATCTCCAGGGGAAGCGGCTACACCTTC. It is translated as CASSISRGSGYTF.

The V call is TRBV5-4, the J call TRBJ1-2; 8 nucleotides line up with TRBD1. V lost 0 bases and J lost 4; bases outside the gene matches: 8. The CDR3 has 16 amino acids. Looked up from germline, CDR1 is SGHNT and CDR2 is YYREEE (reference sequence). CDR3 sequence reads: CASSLGSGTGFYGYTF. The CDR3 coding sequence is TGTGCCAGCAGCTTGGGATCCGGGACAGGCTTCTATGGCTACACCTTC.

The chain employs TRBV28 and TRBJ1-4; no firm D call. V was shortened by 10 bases and J by 5 bases, with 11 bases between the two germline ends. In germline, CDR1 is MDHEN, CDR2 SYDVKM. The CDR3 covers 12 residues. The CDR3 coding sequence is TGTGCCACCAGGACTGCAAATGAAAAACTGTTTTTT. Amino acids: CATRTANEKLFF. The variable domain in full, with the rest retrieved from reference TRBV28 and TRBJ1-4, is DVKVTQSSRYLVKRTGEKVFLECVQDMDHENMFWYRQDPGLGLRLIYFSYDVKMKEKGDIPEGYSVSREKKERFSLILESASTNQTSMYLCATRTANEKLFFGSGTQLSVL.